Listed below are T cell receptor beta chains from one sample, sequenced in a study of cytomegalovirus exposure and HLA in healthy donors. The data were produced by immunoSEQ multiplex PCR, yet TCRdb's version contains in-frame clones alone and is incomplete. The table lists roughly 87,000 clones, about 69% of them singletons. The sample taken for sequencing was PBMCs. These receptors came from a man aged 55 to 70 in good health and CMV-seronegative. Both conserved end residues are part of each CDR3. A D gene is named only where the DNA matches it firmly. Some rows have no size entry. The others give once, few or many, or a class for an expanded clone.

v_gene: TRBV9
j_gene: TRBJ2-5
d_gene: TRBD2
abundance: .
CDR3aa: CASSPRLAGGETQYF
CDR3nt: TGTGCCAGCAGCCCCCGACTAGCGGGGGGTGAGACCCAGTACTTC

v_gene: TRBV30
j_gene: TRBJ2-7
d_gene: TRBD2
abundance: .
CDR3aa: CAWDGTGRGRGSYEQYF
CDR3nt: TGTGCCTGGGATGGAACCGGGAGGGGACGTGGCTCCTACGAGCAGTACTTC

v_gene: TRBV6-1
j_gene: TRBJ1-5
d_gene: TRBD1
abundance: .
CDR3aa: CASSGGPGDRVDPQHF
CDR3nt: TGTGCCAGCAGTGGGGGACCCGGGGACAGAGTTGATCCCCAGCATTTT

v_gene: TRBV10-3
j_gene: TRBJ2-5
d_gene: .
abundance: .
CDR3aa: CAISEPPRGETQYF
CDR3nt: TGTGCCATCAGTGAACCTCCTAGAGGAGAGACCCAGTACTTC

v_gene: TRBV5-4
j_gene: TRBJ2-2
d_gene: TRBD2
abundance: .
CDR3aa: CASSEGLAGANTGELFF
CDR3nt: TGTGCCAGCAGCGAGGGACTAGCGGGAGCGAACACCGGGGAGCTGTTTTTT

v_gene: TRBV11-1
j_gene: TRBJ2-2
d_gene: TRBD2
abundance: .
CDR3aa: CASSLAGTSITGELFF
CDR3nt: TGTGCCAGCAGCTTAGCCGGGACTAGTATTACCGGGGAGCTGTTTTTT

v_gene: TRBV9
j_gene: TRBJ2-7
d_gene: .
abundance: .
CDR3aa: CASSGGASYEQYF
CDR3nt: TGTGCCAGCAGTGGAGGGGCTTCCTACGAGCAGTACTTC

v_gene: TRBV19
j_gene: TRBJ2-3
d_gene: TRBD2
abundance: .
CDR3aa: CASSLLTSGGTDTQYF
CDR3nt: TGTGCCAGTAGTCTACTGACTAGCGGGGGCACAGATACGCAGTATTTT

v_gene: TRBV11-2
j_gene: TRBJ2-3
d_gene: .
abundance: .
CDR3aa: CASSYGQSTDTQYF
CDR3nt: TGTGCCAGCAGTTACGGACAGAGCACAGATACGCAGTATTTT

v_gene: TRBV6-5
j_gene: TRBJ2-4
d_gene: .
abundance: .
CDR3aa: CASRTSDAKNIQYF
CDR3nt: TGTGCCAGCAGGACAAGTGATGCCAAAAACATTCAGTACTTC

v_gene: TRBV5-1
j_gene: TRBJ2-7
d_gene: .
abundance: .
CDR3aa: CASSLLGAMGFSSYEQYF
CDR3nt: TGCGCCAGCAGCTTGCTAGGGGCGATGGGCTTTAGCTCCTACGAGCAGTACTTC

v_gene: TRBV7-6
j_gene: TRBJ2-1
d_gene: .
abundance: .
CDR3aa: CASSQTGTASYNEQFF
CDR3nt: TGTGCCAGCAGCCAGACCGGGACTGCCTCCTACAATGAGCAGTTCTTC

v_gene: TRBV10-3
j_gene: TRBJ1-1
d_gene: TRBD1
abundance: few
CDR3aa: CAISESWTGGTEAFF
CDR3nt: TGTGCCATCAGTGAGTCCTGGACAGGGGGCACTGAAGCTTTCTTT

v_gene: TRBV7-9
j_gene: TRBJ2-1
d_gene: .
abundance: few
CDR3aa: CASVVGGLSYNEQFF
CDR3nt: TGTGCCAGCGTCGTGGGGGGGCTCTCCTACAATGAGCAGTTCTTC

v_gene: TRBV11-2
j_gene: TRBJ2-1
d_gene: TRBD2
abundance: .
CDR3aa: CASSLQRGLATYNEQFF
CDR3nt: TGTGCCAGCAGCCTTCAACGGGGACTAGCGACCTACAATGAGCAGTTCTTC

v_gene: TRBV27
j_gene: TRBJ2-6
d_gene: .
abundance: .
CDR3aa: CASSRGGANVLTF
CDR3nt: TGTGCCAGCAGCCGGGGGGGGGCCAACGTCCTGACTTTC

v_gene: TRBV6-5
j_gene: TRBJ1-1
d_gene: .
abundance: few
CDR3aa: CASRLQGPNTEAFF
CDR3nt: TGTGCCAGCAGGCTGCAGGGGCCGAACACTGAAGCTTTCTTT

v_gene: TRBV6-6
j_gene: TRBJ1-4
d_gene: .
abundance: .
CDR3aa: CASSYREGNEKLFF
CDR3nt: TGTGCCAGCAGTTACAGAGAGGGTAATGAAAAACTGTTTTTT

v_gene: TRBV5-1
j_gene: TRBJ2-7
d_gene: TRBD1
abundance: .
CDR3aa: CATSGTGIDEQYF
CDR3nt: TGCGCCACGTCCGGGACAGGGATCGACGAGCAGTACTTC

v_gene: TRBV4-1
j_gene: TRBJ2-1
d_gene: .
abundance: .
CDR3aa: CASSQGSRSYNEQFF
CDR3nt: TGCGCCAGCAGCCAAGGTTCTCGCTCCTACAATGAGCAGTTCTTC

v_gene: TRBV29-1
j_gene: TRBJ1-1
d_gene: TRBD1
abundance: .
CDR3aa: CSGLTGVNTEAFF
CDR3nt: TGCAGCGGCCTGACAGGGGTGAACACTGAAGCTTTCTTT

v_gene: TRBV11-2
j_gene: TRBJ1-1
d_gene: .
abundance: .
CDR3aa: CASSRGTGFTNAEAFF
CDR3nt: TGTGCCAGCAGCCGGGGGACGGGATTCACGAACGCTGAAGCTTTCTTT

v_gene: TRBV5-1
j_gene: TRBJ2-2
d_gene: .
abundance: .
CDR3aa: CASTPMGGGGTGELFF
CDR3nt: TGCGCCAGCACCCCTATGGGGGGGGGCGGAACCGGGGAGCTGTTTTTT